The 10 T cell receptor beta chains reported below all come from one sample, sequenced in a study of vaccination and CD4 T cells after COVID-19. These receptors are not linked to any known antigen. As for treatment: roughly ten-day PBMC culture with coronavirus spike peptide pools or control peptides (ViraFEST assay). The unexposed donor provided CD4+ T cells, which were taken before the COVID-19 pandemic (2011-2018). Sequence data for DNA of cultured CD4+ T cells were generated by the Oncomine TCR Beta short-read assay. From cultured CD4+ T cells, genomic DNA was extracted. MiXCR, run by TCRdb on the PCR reads, gives a single entry per CDR3 protein. Of around 9,000 distinct CDR3 sequences in the sample, roughly a third were seen once. Material: CD4+ T cells from blood, cultured in vitro. Receptors originate from a human donor in good health.

The rearrangement links TRBV27 to TRBJ2-7, with D tentatively TRBD1 or TRBD2 (6 bases each). The germline V gene encodes CDR1 MNHEY and CDR2 SMNVEV (reference sequence). V was shortened by 5 bases and J by 1 base, with 21 bases between the two germline ends. The CDR3 runs 17 residues. As DNA, the CDR3 is TGTGCCAGCAGTACTAGCCTAAACAGGGTGGGTTCCTACGAGCAGTACTTC. It is translated as CASSTSLNRVGSYEQYF.

This rearrangement joins TRBV6-2 or TRBV6-3 to TRBJ1-2; D possibly corresponds to TRBD1 (6 bases). CDR1 is MNHEY and CDR2 is SVGEGT in the germline V gene. The length of the CDR3 is 15 residues. The V gene lost 7 bases and the J gene lost 8 bases, with 23 bases spanning the gap. The CDR3, as DNA: TGTGCCAGCACCCCGGGACAACTAGTAATATACGGCTACACCTTC. This translates into CASTPGQLVIYGYTF.

The table lists this clonotype with a few counts. V is TRBV10-1 and J is TRBJ2-5, with 7 positions matching TRBD2. CDR1 and CDR2 from the germline V gene are WNHNN and SYGVQD (reference sequence). The CDR3 sequence is 16 residues long. Trimming at V came to 8 bases and at J to 5 bases, leaving 17 bases not matched to a gene. The CDR3 DNA follows: TGCGCCAGCGGGTTCAAGGGAGGGGAGGGTTTGGAGACCCAGTACTTC. It is translated as CASGFKGGEGLETQYF.

The J gene is TRBJ2-5, the V gene TRBV4-3; D is unresolved. Germline values: CDR1 LGHNA, CDR2 YSLEER. The V end was cut by 0 bases, the J end by 5 bases, with 10 bases between. This CDR3 region has 14 residues. CDR3 nucleotides: TGCGCCAGCAGCCAAGAGGCGTTTCGGGAGACCCAGTACTTC. Translation: CASSQEAFRETQYF.

There are a few counts of this clonotype. V gene TRBV28 combines with J gene TRBJ2-7, with a possible D match to TRBD1 (7 bases). The CDR3 is 15 amino acids. V gave up 4 bases and J gave up 2 bases, with 15 bases separating them. Germline V gene sequence: CDR1 MDHEN, CDR2 SYDVKM. The chain's CDR3 is CASSWAGQLPYEQYF. DNA for the CDR3: TGTGCCAGCAGTTGGGCGGGACAGCTCCCCTACGAGCAGTACTTC. Full variable domain (remainder filled in from reference TRBV28 and TRBJ2-7): DVKVTQSSRYLVKRTGEKVFLECVQDMDHENMFWYRQDPGLGLRLIYFSYDVKMKEKGDIPEGYSVSREKKERFSLILESASTNQTSMYLCASSWAGQLPYEQYFGPGTRLTVT.

This chain uses TRBV5-4 with TRBJ2-1; D is ambiguous. V lost 4 bases, J lost 0 bases, and 8 bases lay in between. This CDR3 has 14 residues. Germline V gene data show CDR1 as SGHNT and CDR2 as YYREEE (reference sequence). CDR3 in DNA: TGTGCCAGCAGCAGCGCACTCTCCTACAATGAGCAGTTCTTC. Its protein product is CASSSALSYNEQFF.

This clonotype was seen a few times. This chain connects TRBV7-9 to TRBJ1-1, with D unclear. In germline, CDR1 is SEHNR, CDR2 FQNEAQ (reference sequence). There are 12 residues in the CDR3. V was clipped by 3 bases and J by 3 bases, with 5 bases between them. As DNA, the CDR3 is TGTGCCAGCAGCTTCGTCTACACTGAAGCTTTCTTT. Residues: CASSFVYTEAFF.

The chain joins TRBV24-1 to TRBJ2-7; D is possibly TRBD1 or TRBD2 (6 bases each). Germline loops: CDR1 KGHDR, CDR2 SFDVKD. Between the trimmed V and J ends, which lost 1 base and 7 bases, there was a span of 10 bases. This CDR3 spans 13 amino acids. The chain's CDR3 is CATSDFGGSEQYF. The CDR3 DNA is TGTGCCACCAGTGATTTCGGGGGCAGTGAGCAGTACTTC.

The genes are TRBV5-4 and TRBJ2-7; D unclear. CDR3 length: 13 amino acids. CDR1 is SGHNT, CDR2 YYREEE, per germline (reference sequence). The V gene lost 4 bases and the J gene lost 2 bases, with 10 bases spanning the gap. CDR3 residues: CASSRAGTYEQYF. CDR3 DNA sequence: TGTGCCAGCAGCCGGGCAGGAACCTACGAGCAGTACTTC. Variable domain in full (rest from reference TRBV5-4 and TRBJ2-7): ETGVTQSPTHLIKTRGQQVTLRCSSQSGHNTVSWYQQALGQGPQFIFQYYREEENGRGNFPPRFSGLQFPNYSSELNVNALELDDSALYLCASSRAGTYEQYFGPGTRLTVT.

This clonotype appeared a few times. This chain connects TRBV27 to TRBJ2-2; no clear D gene. Germline loops: CDR1 MNHEY, CDR2 SMNVEV (reference sequence). V was cut by 3 bases and J by 6 bases, with 8 bases left in between. The CDR3 length is 13 residues. The CDR3 loop reads CASSLIYAGELFF. The CDR3 coding sequence is TGTGCCAGCAGTTTGATTTATGCCGGGGAGCTGTTTTTT.